The source of this T cell receptor (beta chain) is a study of cytomegalovirus exposure and HLA in healthy donors. PCR primers comprised 60 Vbeta and 13 Jbeta primers. Assay used: immunoSEQ multiplex PCR; TCRdb lists only in-frame clones, some missing. The sample lists approximately 150,000 clones; around 82% were seen once. As regards this clone: The antigen is not known.

Study-wide results and caveats: A reported reduction in N-insertions relative to the roughly 640-donor mean was seen in an Asian-associated ancestry cluster in a later analysis.

Germline values: CDR1 SGDLS, CDR2 YYNGEE. The J segment lost 7 bases and the V segment lost 2 bases, leaving 4 bases of the junction unmatched. The CDR3 extends over 14 amino acids. The TCR sequence derives from a man under 40 in good health and CMV-seronegative. The sample taken for sequencing was PBMCs. V gene TRBV9 combines with J gene TRBJ2-1, with 9 bases lining up with TRBD1. CDR3 sequence reads: CASSVGQGKNEQFF. The CDR3 coding sequence is TGTGCCAGCAGCGTGGGACAGGGCAAGAATGAGCAGTTCTTC.